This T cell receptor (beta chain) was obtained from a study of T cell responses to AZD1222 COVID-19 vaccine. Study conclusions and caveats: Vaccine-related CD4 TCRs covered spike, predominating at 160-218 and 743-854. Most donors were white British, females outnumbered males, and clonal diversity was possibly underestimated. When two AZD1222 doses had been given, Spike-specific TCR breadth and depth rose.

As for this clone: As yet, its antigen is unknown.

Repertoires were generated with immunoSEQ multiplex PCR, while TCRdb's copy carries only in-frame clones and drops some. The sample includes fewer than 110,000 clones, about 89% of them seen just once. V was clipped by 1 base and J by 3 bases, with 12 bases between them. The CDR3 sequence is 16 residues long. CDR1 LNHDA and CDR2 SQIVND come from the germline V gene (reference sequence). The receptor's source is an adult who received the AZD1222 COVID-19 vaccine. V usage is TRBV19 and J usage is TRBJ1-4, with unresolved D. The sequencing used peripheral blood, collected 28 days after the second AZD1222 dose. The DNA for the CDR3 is TGTGCCAGTAGTATAGGGACGAAGGCGGCTAATGAAAAACTGTTTTTT. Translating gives CASSIGTKAANEKLFF.